The 30 T cell receptor beta chains presented below share a single source sample, sequenced in a study of siplizumab effects on memory and regulatory T cells. The table came from immunoSEQ multiplex PCR; TCRdb's copy has only in-frame clones and leaves some out. Here the sample spans around 100,000 clones, just over 90% being singletons. The sequenced material came from Tregs sorted from blood. The receptor source for this set is a human donor in good health.

Concerning this clone itself: One end of the junction does not line up with germline, which may come from a read error. The rearrangement uses TRBV7-9 and TRBJ2-5; TRBD1 might be the D (5 bases). CDR1 and CDR2 from the germline V gene are SEHNR and FQNEAQ (reference sequence). The CDR3 extends over 15 amino acids. CDR3 DNA sequence: TGTGCCAGCAGCTCAGAGTGGGGCACGCAAGGGACCCAGTACTTC. Its protein product is CASSSEWGTQGTQYF. The whole variable domain, filled in from reference TRBV7-9 and TRBJ2-5, reads DTGVSQNPRHKITKRGQNVTFRCDPISEHNRLYWYRQTLGQGPEFLTYFQNEAQLEKSRLLSDRFSAERPKGSFSTLEIQRTEQGDSAMYLCASSSEWGTQGTQYFGPGTRLLVL.

This clone was recorded once. J is TRBJ2-7 and V is TRBV29-1, with TRBD2 identical over 14 bases. From germline, CDR1 is SQVTM and CDR2 ANQGSEA. This CDR3 is 13 amino acids long. Here the CDR3 reads CSGTSGSSYEQYF. CDR3 nucleotide sequence: TGCAGTGGGACTAGCGGGAGTAGTTACGAGCAGTACTTC.

This clone has more than one count but fewer than ten. The chain is built from TRBV21-1 and TRBJ2-1. TRBV21-1 is marked as a pseudogene. This CDR3 region has 13 residues. The CDR3, as DNA: TGTGCCAGCTGCTGTGGGTGCACCAATGAGCAGTTCTTC. Protein product: CASCCGCTNEQFF.

The chain uses TRBV6-6 and TRBJ1-1; D might be TRBD1 (5 bases). CDR1 is MNHNY, CDR2 SVGAGI, per germline (reference sequence). The CDR3 is 14 residues long. Trimming pared 6 bases from V and 2 bases from J, leaving 13 bases between. The CDR3 nucleotides are TGTGCCAGCAGGATCCAAGACAGCAACACTGAAGCTTTCTTT. As protein: CASRIQDSNTEAFF.

This clone has only one observation. V gene TRBV5-1 combines with J gene TRBJ2-2, with 7 nucleotides matching TRBD1. This CDR3 has 17 amino acids. Looked up from germline, CDR1 is SGHRS and CDR2 is YFSETQ. The trim removed 3 bases at V and 1 base at J, leaving 9 bases unmatched. Written as DNA, the CDR3 is TGCGCCAGCAGCTCTCGTCGGGACAGCCTGAACACCGGGGAGCTGTTTTTT. This translates into CASSSRRDSLNTGELFF.

This chain joins TRBV27 and TRBJ2-2; D call uncertain. CDR3 length equals 14 residues. V was cut by 1 base and J by 1 base, with 4 bases left in between. Germline CDR1 and CDR2: MNHEY and SMNVEV (reference sequence). The CDR3 is CASSLWGNTGELFF. As DNA, the CDR3 is TGTGCCAGCAGTTTATGGGGGAACACCGGGGAGCTGTTTTTT.

V gene TRBV5-1 combines with J gene TRBJ2-1; either TRBD1 or TRBD2 may fit D (5 bases each). V was pared by 4 bases and J by 10 bases, with 18 bases between. Per the germline V gene, CDR1 is SGHRS and CDR2 is YFSETQ. CDR3 length equals 14 residues. In DNA form, the CDR3 reads TGCGCCAGCAGCCCCGGGACGGCAACTACCGAGCAGTTCTTC. The encoded protein is CASSPGTATTEQFF.

The V and J genes are TRBV9 and TRBJ2-3; 8 bases line up with TRBD1. CDR1 SGDLS and CDR2 YYNGEE come from the germline V gene. CDR3 length equals 14 residues. V shed 7 bases, J shed 5 bases, and the junction held 9 bases outside the gene matches. CDR3 in DNA: TGTGCCAGCGCCCGGACAGGGAACGAAGATACGCAGTATTTT. Its protein is CASARTGNEDTQYF.

This chain connects TRBV6-1 to TRBJ2-5, with a weak D call TRBD2 (5 bases). The germline gives CDR1 MNHNS, CDR2 SASEGT. The CDR3 is 14 amino acids. V lost 3 bases and J 4 bases, leaving 12 bases between the germline ends. CDR3 in DNA: TGTGCCAGCAGTGAGATTCGGCGGGTAGAGACCCAGTACTTC. Its protein is CASSEIRRVETQYF.

The rearrangement uses TRBV15 and TRBJ1-1; D gene unclear. The CDR3 has 13 amino acids. Germline loops: CDR1 LNHNV, CDR2 YYDKDF (reference sequence). Trimming cost V 1 base and J 11 bases, with 14 bases left between them. The CDR3 nucleotides are TGTGCCACCAGCAGAGCGGTGAGGGCAGATGCTTTCTTT. Amino acid sequence: CATSRAVRADAFF.

V usage is TRBV18 and J usage is TRBJ1-4; D perhaps matches TRBD1 (5 bases). This CDR3 has 16 amino acids. V lost 6 bases to trimming and J lost 0 bases, with 14 bases between them. In germline, CDR1 is KGHSH, CDR2 LQKENI. The CDR3 reads CASSRVKGPTNEKLFF. Here the CDR3 DNA reads TGTGCCAGCTCCCGGGTTAAGGGGCCAACTAATGAAAAACTGTTTTTT. Filled out from reference TRBV18 and TRBJ1-4, the complete variable domain reads NAGVMQNPRHLVRRRGQEARLRCSPMKGHSHVYWYRQLPEEGLKFMVYLQKENIIDESGMPKERFSAEFPKEGPSILRIQQVVRGDSAAYFCASSRVKGPTNEKLFFGSGTQLSVL.

CDR3 nucleotide sequence: TGTGCCAGCAGCTTGGGGCACAGCACAGATACGCAGTATTTT. Translating it yields CASSLGHSTDTQYF. This rearrangement joins TRBV5-4 to TRBJ2-3; no definite D call. The V end was cut by 0 bases, the J end by 0 bases, with 5 bases between. The germline V gene has CDR1 SGHNT and CDR2 YYREEE (reference sequence). CDR3 length equals 14 residues.

The chain has TRBV6-5 and TRBJ1-1; D unclear. CDR1 is MNHEY and CDR2 is SVGAGI in the germline V gene. The ends were cut back, 0 bases at V and 4 bases at J, with 9 bases in the middle. The CDR3 sequence is 14 residues long. Written as DNA, the CDR3 is TGTGCCAGCAGTTACTCGAAACAGCTCACTGAAGCTTTCTTT. Amino acid sequence: CASSYSKQLTEAFF.

A word on this clone: Within the sample, other DNA sequences also encode this same CDR3. The chain has TRBV18 and TRBJ2-7; 13 positions match TRBD2. The length of the CDR3 is 14 residues. The junction had 0 bases not matched to a gene; V was cut back by 3 bases and J by 4 bases. CDR1 and CDR2 from the germline V gene are KGHSH and LQKENI. CDR3: CASSPGLAGYEQYF. In nucleotides, the CDR3 is TGTGCCAGCTCACCGGGACTAGCGGGATACGAGCAGTACTTC.

The CDR3 region is CASSPSRESSQPQHF. The DNA for the CDR3 is TGTGCCAGCTCACCCAGCAGGGAGTCTTCTCAGCCCCAGCATTTT. This chain links TRBV18 with TRBJ1-5, with D perhaps matching TRBD1 (5 bases). The V gene lost 3 bases and the J gene lost 6 bases, with 15 bases spanning the gap. CDR3 size: 15 residues. Germline V gene lookup returns CDR1 KGHSH and CDR2 LQKENI.

This chain links TRBV29-1 with TRBJ1-1; no clear D gene. The CDR3 is made up of 13 amino acids. CDR1 is SQVTM, CDR2 ANQGSEA, per germline. Trimming cost V 4 bases and J 0 bases, with 9 bases left between them. The CDR3, as DNA: TGCAGCGTTGCGGGCAGAGTGAACACTGAAGCTTTCTTT. This gives the protein CSVAGRVNTEAFF. Full variable domain (remainder filled in from reference TRBV29-1 and TRBJ1-1): SAVISQKPSRDICQRGTSLTIQCQVDSQVTMMFWYRQQPGQSLTLIATANQGSEATYESGFVIDKFPISRPNLTFSTLTVSNMSPEDSSIYLCSVAGRVNTEAFFGQGTRLTVV.

In this sample, this clone turned up a few times. The chain recombines TRBV4-2 with TRBJ2-1; 7 nucleotides line up with TRBD2. This CDR3 contains 14 residues. The junction had 10 bases not matched to a gene; V was cut back by 6 bases and J by 8 bases. Germline CDR1 is LGHNA and CDR2 is YNFKEQ. CDR3 in amino acids: CASRTWEGKDEQFF. The CDR3 coding sequence is TGTGCCAGCAGGACGTGGGAGGGAAAGGATGAGCAGTTCTTC.

CDR3: CAWRSVGPGLANYGYTF. Here the CDR3 DNA reads TGTGCCTGGAGGTCAGTGGGGCCGGGTTTAGCTAACTATGGCTACACCTTC. This rearrangement joins TRBV30 to TRBJ1-2, with D perhaps TRBD1 (5 bases). CDR3 length equals 17 residues. Trimming shortened V by 3 bases and J by 0 bases, and 20 bases separated the two germline ends. Germline V lookup: CDR1 GTSNPN, CDR2 SVGIG (reference sequence).

The rearrangement links TRBV11-3 to TRBJ2-2; D remains ambiguous. CDR3 size: 13 residues. Germline-derived CDR1 and CDR2 are SGHNT and YENEEA. The V gene lost 5 bases and the J gene lost 4 bases, with 8 bases spanning the gap. The CDR3 region is CASSPPGTGELFF. CDR3 in DNA: TGTGCCAGCAGCCCGCCAGGCACCGGGGAGCTGTTTTTT. Full variable domain (remainder filled in from reference TRBV11-3 and TRBJ2-2): EAGVVQSPRYKIIEKKQPVAFWCNPISGHNTLYWYLQNLGQGPELLIRYENEEAVDDSQLPKDRFSAERLKGVDSTLKIQPAELGDSAVYLCASSPPGTGELFFGEGSRLTVL.

The chain carries TRBV4-1 and TRBJ2-7; D is unclear. Trimming removed 2 bases from V and 2 bases from J, with 16 bases in between. This CDR3 is built from 16 residues. CDR1 is MGHRA, CDR2 YSYEKL, per germline. CDR3 coding DNA: TGCGCCAGCAGCCAAACCCCCCCCGGGTTGGCCTACGAGCAGTACTTC. Its protein is CASSQTPPGLAYEQYF.

The V call is TRBV18, the J call TRBJ2-3, with D possibly being TRBD1 (6 bases). The CDR3 is 14 amino acids. CDR1 and CDR2 (germline): KGHSH, LQKENI. V lost 6 bases to trimming and J lost 15 bases, with 25 bases between them. The CDR3 nucleotides are TGTGCCAGCTCCCAAGGGAGAACAGGGATGAGTAAATATTTT. This encodes CASSQGRTGMSKYF.

This clone occurred once. The chain recombines TRBV2 with TRBJ2-7, with 9 nucleotides matching TRBD2. Trimming at V came to 7 bases and at J to 1 base, leaving 8 bases not matched to a gene. In germline, CDR1 is SNHLY, CDR2 FYNNEI. The CDR3 consists of 15 residues. The DNA for the CDR3 is TGTGCCAGCATTCCGAGGGGACTAGCTTCCTACGAGCAGTACTTC. Translated, it gives CASIPRGLASYEQYF.

The rearrangement links TRBV2 to TRBJ2-1, with D possibly being TRBD1 or TRBD2 (5 bases each). Looked up from germline, CDR1 is SNHLY and CDR2 is FYNNEI. This CDR3 is built from 11 residues. Trimming took off 4 bases at V and 15 bases at J, with 13 bases between the two ends. The chain's CDR3 is CASSVRMGVFF. In nucleotides, the CDR3 is TGTGCCAGCAGTGTAAGGATGGGGGTGTTCTTC. Filled out from reference TRBV2 and TRBJ2-1, the complete variable domain reads EPEVTQTPSHQVTQMGQEVILRCVPISNHLYFYWYRQILGQKVEFLVSFYNNEISEKSEIFDDQFSVERPDGSNFTLKIRSTKLEDSAMYFCASSVRMGVFFGPGTRLTVL.

The rearrangement links TRBV9 to TRBJ1-4, with D unclear. The CDR3 runs 14 residues. The V gene's germline CDR1 is SGDLS and CDR2 YYNGEE. The V gene lost 4 bases and the J gene lost 7 bases, with 14 bases spanning the gap. The CDR3 coding sequence is TGTGCCAGCAGCTCAGGATCGGGAGGTGAAAAACTGTTTTTT. It specifies CASSSGSGGEKLFF.

The genes are TRBV6-6 and TRBJ2-7, with 11 bases fitting TRBD2. Germline loops: CDR1 MNHNY, CDR2 SVGAGI (reference sequence). The J segment lost 3 bases and the V segment lost 2 bases, leaving 3 bases of the junction unmatched. This CDR3 contains 15 residues. CDR3 sequence reads: CASSYDTSGSYEQYF. Here the CDR3 DNA reads TGTGCCAGCAGTTACGACACTAGCGGGAGCTACGAGCAGTACTTC.

V usage is TRBV9 and J usage is TRBJ2-5; maybe TRBD2 (5 bases). Between the trimmed V and J ends, which lost 0 bases and 2 bases, there was a span of 8 bases. The CDR3 sequence is 14 residues long. Per germline, CDR1 SGDLS and CDR2 YYNGEE. CDR3 nucleotide sequence: TGTGCCAGCAGCGTAGATGTAGCGCAAGAGACCCAGTACTTC. This encodes CASSVDVAQETQYF.

The chain has TRBV28 and TRBJ2-7, with D possibly being TRBD1 or TRBD2 (5 bases each). Between the trimmed V and J ends, which lost 5 bases and 4 bases, there was a span of 24 bases. The germline gives CDR1 MDHEN, CDR2 SYDVKM. CDR3 length equals 17 residues. Here the CDR3 reads CASSLGTPRRASYEQYF. CDR3 in DNA: TGTGCCAGCAGTCTTGGGACCCCGCGCAGGGCGAGTTACGAGCAGTACTTC.

The chain combines TRBV10-3 with TRBJ2-1; TRBD2 might be the D (6 bases). The CDR3 spans 14 residues. Germline CDR1 ENHRY, CDR2 SYGVKD. V lost 7 bases, J lost 4 bases, and 14 bases lay in between. CDR3 loop: CAIMSGRGYNEQFF. The CDR3 coding sequence is TGTGCCATCATGAGCGGGCGGGGTTACAATGAGCAGTTCTTC.

The CDR3: CASSLGQGAVEAFF. Here the CDR3 DNA reads TGCGCCAGCAGCCTGGGGCAGGGGGCGGTTGAAGCTTTCTTT. This rearrangement joins TRBV5-1 to TRBJ1-1; 8 positions match TRBD1. The CDR3 sequence is 14 residues long. V was pared by 4 bases and J by 7 bases, with 9 bases of the junction left unmatched. Per germline, CDR1 SGHRS and CDR2 YFSETQ.

The chain uses TRBV6-6 and TRBJ1-1, with D possibly TRBD1 on 5 matching bases. Between the trimmed V and J ends, which lost 8 bases and 0 bases, there was a span of 13 bases. Germline assignment: CDR1 MNHNY and CDR2 SVGAGI (reference sequence). The CDR3 consists of 14 residues. CDR3: CASSEGRMNTEAFF. The CDR3 DNA reads TGTGCCAGCTCGGAGGGACGCATGAACACTGAAGCTTTCTTT.